This paragraph covers one TCR beta chain sequence. The antigen remains unidentified. This record belongs to a study of cytomegalovirus exposure and HLA in healthy donors. Study-wide results and limits: In a later analysis, at a false discovery rate of 0.05, 15,000 to 20,000 TCR beta sequences were associated with HLA alleles. Several of the most significant clusters were apparently associated with common viral pathogens in a later analysis. The classifier was said to identify cytomegalovirus status with high specificity and sensitivity.

Vbeta (60) and Jbeta (13) primers were used in the PCR. Data came from immunoSEQ multiplex PCR; TCRdb stores just in-frame clones and leaves some out. The sample has over 100,000 clones; the top ten hold around 3.5%. Sequencing input: PBMCs. The TCR comes from a man aged 30-40 years in good health and CMV-seronegative.

Here the CDR3 reads CASSPLGAGGPGELFF. Here the CDR3 DNA reads TGTGCCAGCAGCCCCCTTGGGGCCGGGGGGCCCGGGGAGCTGTTTTTT. The rearrangement uses TRBV13 and TRBJ2-2, with a weak D call TRBD2 (7 bases). Germline V lookup: CDR1 PRHDT, CDR2 FYEKMQ (reference sequence). The CDR3 is 16 amino acids. Trimming stripped 5 bases from V and 6 bases from J, with 19 bases between.